The 28 T cell receptor beta chains below come from one sample, sequenced in a study of cytomegalovirus exposure and HLA in healthy donors. PCR employed 60 Vbeta and 13 Jbeta primers. Sequenced by immunoSEQ multiplex PCR; TCRdb stores in-frame clones only, minus some. The sample includes fewer than 150,000 clones, approximately 76% seen only once; the top ten take approximately 16%. The sequencing input was PBMCs. The receptors were sampled from a man aged 45-60 years in good health and CMV-seropositive.

The chain carries TRBV10-3 and TRBJ1-1, with D possibly being TRBD1 (6 bases). Germline assignment: CDR1 ENHRY and CDR2 SYGVKD. The CDR3 has 13 residues. V gave up 7 bases and J gave up 4 bases, with 13 bases separating them. The CDR3, as DNA: TGTGCCATCATGGCGGGAGGGGGCACTGAAGCTTTCTTT. Amino acids: CAIMAGGGTEAFF.

The chain recombines TRBV7-9 with TRBJ2-5; TRBD2 might be the D (6 bases). CDR3 length: 15 amino acids. CDR1 and CDR2 from the germline V gene are SEHNR and FQNEAQ (reference sequence). The V and J ends lost 7 bases and 2 bases respectively, with 17 bases between them. Here the CDR3 reads CASTSWGVRQETQYF. The CDR3 DNA reads TGTGCCAGCACCTCCTGGGGGGTGAGGCAAGAGACCCAGTACTTC.

V is TRBV5-1 and J is TRBJ2-3, with 12 bases matching TRBD2. Losses at the gene ends were 0 bases for V and 5 bases for J; bases not matched to a gene: 4. Germline V gives CDR1 SGHRS, CDR2 YFSETQ. The CDR3 totals 16 residues. The DNA of the CDR3 is TGCGCCAGCAGCTTGGTGCTAGCGGGAGGGATAGATACGCAGTATTTT. Translating it yields CASSLVLAGGIDTQYF.

A few counts support this clone. V is TRBV19 and J is TRBJ2-5, with TRBD1 matching over 12 bases. This CDR3 has 15 residues. J lost 5 bases, V lost 5 bases, and 6 bases had no gene match. CDR1 is LNHDA and CDR2 is SQIVND in the germline V gene (reference sequence). CDR3 region: CASSPGTGGWETQYF. CDR3 nucleotides: TGTGCCAGTAGTCCCGGGACAGGGGGCTGGGAGACCCAGTACTTC.

This clone was observed a single time. The chain uses TRBV28 and TRBJ1-1; no definite D call. Trimming removed 2 bases at V and 8 bases at J, with 6 bases between. Germline V gene sequence: CDR1 MDHEN, CDR2 SYDVKM. The CDR3 totals 11 residues. The DNA of the CDR3 is TGTGCCAGCAGTTTAAACGGGGAAGCTTTCTTT. It specifies CASSLNGEAFF.

For this clone: Other DNA sequences in this sample translate to the same CDR3. V and J are TRBV4-1 and TRBJ1-3; 12 bases line up with TRBD1. Trimming removed 5 bases from V and 0 bases from J; junction bases left unmatched: 5. Germline V gene sequence: CDR1 MGHRA, CDR2 YSYEKL. The CDR3 runs to 17 residues. CDR3: CASSYPGQGASGNTIYF. Here the CDR3 DNA reads TGCGCCAGCAGCTATCCGGGACAGGGGGCCTCTGGAAACACCATATATTTT.

This chain connects TRBV5-1 to TRBJ1-2, with D maybe TRBD1 (6 bases). The CDR3 has 18 amino acids. Trimming pared 0 bases from V and 2 bases from J, leaving 20 bases between. From germline, CDR1 is SGHRS and CDR2 YFSETQ. CDR3 in amino acids: CASSLAGLGTGRNYGYTF. Written as DNA, the CDR3 is TGCGCCAGCAGCTTGGCCGGGCTTGGTACAGGGCGGAACTATGGCTACACCTTC.

V gene TRBV29-1 combines with J gene TRBJ2-7; D might be TRBD2 (6 bases). The CDR3 extends over 12 amino acids. V was trimmed by 8 bases and J by 3 bases, leaving 14 bases between them. Looked up from germline, CDR1 is SQVTM and CDR2 is ANQGSEA. The CDR3 DNA sequence: TGCAGCCCCTTTGCGGGATACTACGAGCAGTACTTC. As protein: CSPFAGYYEQYF.

This chain's CDR3 is CASSETGSETQYF. In DNA, the CDR3 is TGTGCCAGCAGCGAGACAGGGTCAGAGACCCAGTACTTC. This chain joins TRBV11-3 and TRBJ2-5; 7 nucleotides align to TRBD1. Germline CDR1 SGHNT, CDR2 YENEEA. CDR3 size: 13 residues. V was clipped by 5 bases and J by 4 bases; unmatched bases: 4. The full variable domain, completed using reference TRBV11-3 and TRBJ2-5, is EAGVVQSPRYKIIEKKQPVAFWCNPISGHNTLYWYLQNLGQGPELLIRYENEEAVDDSQLPKDRFSAERLKGVDSTLKIQPAELGDSAVYLCASSETGSETQYFGPGTRLLVL.

This clone was counted once. The chain carries TRBV29-1 and TRBJ1-2, with 7 bases fitting TRBD1. The CDR3 is 12 residues long. Germline CDR1 SQVTM, CDR2 ANQGSEA. The V segment lost 3 bases and the J segment 4 bases; nucleotides outside the gene matches: 2. The CDR3 sequence: CSVDDRVYGYTF. The CDR3 nucleotides are TGCAGCGTTGATGACAGGGTCTATGGCTACACCTTC.

This chain links TRBV5-1 with TRBJ2-3, with a weak D call TRBD2 (6 bases). Germline V gene data show CDR1 as SGHRS and CDR2 as YFSETQ. The CDR3 loop spans 16 amino acids. Trimming cost V 2 bases and J 2 bases, with 15 bases left between them. As DNA, the CDR3 is TGCGCCAGCAGCTTAACCCGGGACTTATACACAGATACGCAGTATTTT. Translated, it gives CASSLTRDLYTDTQYF.

This chain uses TRBV11-2 with TRBJ2-2; 7 bases map to TRBD2. CDR3 length: 16 amino acids. Trimming cost V 5 bases and J 3 bases; bases outside gene matches: 9. Germline CDR1 and CDR2: SGHAT and FQNNGV. CDR3 coding DNA: TGTGCCAGCAGCCCCCTTCGGGGGGTCCACACCGGGGAGCTGTTTTTT. It codes for CASSPLRGVHTGELFF.

The chain combines TRBV5-1 with TRBJ2-3; maybe TRBD2 (5 bases). Germline values: CDR1 SGHRS, CDR2 YFSETQ. This CDR3 is built from 16 residues. V lost 1 base and J 3 bases, leaving 15 bases between the germline ends. CDR3 protein: CASSLRRADGTDTQYF. CDR3 nucleotides: TGCGCCAGCAGCTTGAGGCGAGCGGATGGGACAGATACGCAGTATTTT.

This chain connects TRBV9 to TRBJ2-3; TRBD2 matches at 10 bases. Germline V CDR1 and CDR2: SGDLS, YYNGEE. With 4 bases clipped from V and 4 bases from J, the junction kept 9 bases outside the gene matches. This CDR3 spans 16 amino acids. CDR3 region: CASSPPSSGGADTQYF. The CDR3 nucleotides are TGTGCCAGCAGCCCCCCCTCGAGCGGGGGGGCAGATACGCAGTATTTT.

The chain is built from TRBV5-1 and TRBJ2-2; 15 bases are a match to TRBD2. Germline CDR1 SGHRS, CDR2 YFSETQ. This CDR3 region has 16 residues. The junction had 3 bases not matched to a gene; V was cut back by 3 bases and J by 6 bases. This CDR3 is CASSSGTSGRPGELFF. In DNA, the CDR3 is TGCGCCAGCAGCTCGGGGACTAGCGGGAGGCCCGGGGAGCTGTTTTTT.

Only a few counts were recorded for this clone. The genes are TRBV21-1 and TRBJ2-7; the table gives TRBD1 as D, unverified against the DNA. TRBV21-1 is classified as a pseudogene. This CDR3 region has 15 residues. The CDR3 spells CASIVRQGGGYEQYF. The CDR3 DNA reads TGTGCCAGCATCGTTAGACAAGGGGGCGGCTACGAGCAGTACTTC.

The rearrangement links TRBV7-2 to TRBJ1-4; no reliable D call. CDR3 length: 14 residues. Germline-derived CDR1 and CDR2 are SGHTA and FQGNSA. V dropped 5 bases and J dropped 5 bases, with 12 bases sitting between them. Written as DNA, the CDR3 is TGTGCCAGCAGCAATCAGAAATCCAATGAAAAACTGTTTTTT. Residues: CASSNQKSNEKLFF.

The genes are TRBV9 and TRBJ2-6; D is unresolved. V was shortened by 4 bases and J by 0 bases, with 11 bases between the two germline ends. This CDR3 is built from 16 residues. CDR1 is SGDLS, CDR2 YYNGEE, per germline. The CDR3 nucleotides read TGTGCCAGCAGCCCCAGACACAACTCTGGGGCCAACGTCCTGACTTTC. Translation: CASSPRHNSGANVLTF.

This chain links TRBV9 with TRBJ1-5; TRBD1 matches at 8 bases. V dropped 3 bases and J dropped 5; count of bases not matched to a gene: 4. The length of the CDR3 is 14 residues. Germline V gene lookup returns CDR1 SGDLS and CDR2 YYNGEE. CDR3 protein: CASSDGTGDQPQHF. The CDR3 region has the DNA TGTGCCAGCAGCGACGGGACAGGCGATCAGCCCCAGCATTTT. Based on the CDR3 plus reference TRBV9 and TRBJ1-5, the full variable domain is DSGVTQTPKHLITATGQRVTLRCSPRSGDLSVYWYQQSLDQGLQFLIQYYNGEERAKGNILERFSAQQFPDLHSELNLSSLELGDSALYFCASSDGTGDQPQHFGDGTRLSIL.

This chain connects TRBV18 to TRBJ2-2; D possibly corresponds to TRBD1 (5 bases). The V and J ends lost 5 bases and 4 bases respectively, with 11 bases between them. This CDR3 spans 14 amino acids. Germline CDR1 and CDR2: KGHSH and LQKENI. For the CDR3, the DNA is TGTGCCAGCTCATCGACAGTGACCACCGGGGAGCTGTTTTTT. It specifies CASSSTVTTGELFF.

The chain couples TRBV2 to TRBJ2-3; D is possibly TRBD2 (6 bases). The CDR3 has 14 residues. The V gene lost 6 bases and the J gene lost 0 bases, with 10 bases spanning the gap. From germline, CDR1 is SNHLY and CDR2 FYNNEI. CDR3 DNA sequence: TGTGCCAGCAGGAACAGCGGGAGCACAGATACGCAGTATTTT. Translation gives CASRNSGSTDTQYF.

The chain recombines TRBV5-6 with TRBJ1-6; 8 bases agree with TRBD1. CDR3 length: 15 amino acids. From germline, CDR1 is SGHDT and CDR2 YYEEEE. V shed 0 bases, J shed 6 bases, and the junction held 2 bases outside the gene matches. The CDR3 nucleotides are TGTGCCAGCAGCTTGGGACAGGGGCCTAATTCACCCCTCCACTTT. It translates to CASSLGQGPNSPLHF. Combining the CDR3 with reference TRBV5-6 and TRBJ1-6 gives the whole variable domain DAGVTQSPTHLIKTRGQQVTLRCSPKSGHDTVSWYQQALGQGPQFIFQYYEEEERQRGNFPDRFSGHQFPNYSSELNVNALLLGDSALYLCASSLGQGPNSPLHFGNGTRLTVT.

This sequence joins TRBV25-1 and TRBJ2-1; 7 positions agree with TRBD2. CDR1 is MGHDK and CDR2 is SYGVNS in the germline V gene. The CDR3 is 14 amino acids. J lost 2 bases, V lost 8 bases, and 6 bases had no gene match. CDR3 region: CASGEGSTYNEQFF. CDR3 sequence (DNA): TGTGCCAGCGGGGAGGGTTCTACCTACAATGAGCAGTTCTTC.

The CDR3 protein is CASSPGTGLESNQPQHF. CDR3 sequence (DNA): TGTGCCAGCAGCCCAGGGACAGGGTTGGAGAGCAATCAGCCCCAGCATTTT. The chain couples TRBV7-9 to TRBJ1-5, with 9 bases lining up with TRBD1. Germline V gives CDR1 SEHNR, CDR2 FQNEAQ (reference sequence). J gave up 1 base and V 5 bases, and 9 bases lay outside the gene matches. There are 17 residues in the CDR3.

This clone appeared a single time. As DNA, the CDR3 is TGTGCCAGCAGTTTAATTGGCAGGCCAGAAGCTTTCTTT. It translates to CASSLIGRPEAFF. This chain links TRBV27 with TRBJ1-1; D unresolved. The CDR3 runs 13 residues. Germline V CDR1 and CDR2: MNHEY, SMNVEV (reference sequence). V lost 2 bases and J lost 8, with 12 bases in between.

This clone has more than one count but fewer than ten. The chain employs TRBV27 and TRBJ2-1; perhaps TRBD2 as D (5 bases). Trimming took 3 bases from V and 0 from J, leaving 9 bases between them. This CDR3 region has 15 residues. Germline loops: CDR1 MNHEY, CDR2 SMNVEV (reference sequence). CDR3: CASSFFEGSYNEQFF. The CDR3 DNA sequence: TGTGCCAGCAGTTTTTTTGAGGGCTCCTACAATGAGCAGTTCTTC.

The chain employs TRBV11-3 and TRBJ1-2; D perhaps matches TRBD1 (5 bases). CDR3 length: 13 residues. From germline, CDR1 is SGHNT and CDR2 YENEEA. The V end was cut by 5 bases, the J end by 7 bases, with 14 bases between. The CDR3 spells CASSPTIRGGYTF. For the CDR3, the DNA is TGTGCCAGCAGCCCCACCATAAGGGGTGGCTACACCTTC.

The chain couples TRBV23-1 to TRBJ2-1; TRBD2 might be the D (5 bases). TRBV23-1 is assigned to the ORF class and has an uncertain function. The CDR3 spans 14 residues. The V end lost 8 bases, the J end lost 5 bases, and 16 bases lay between the germline ends. The CDR3 region has the DNA TGCGCCAGCTCGTGGGAGATAACCCACAATGAGCAGTTCTTC. Translation: CASSWEITHNEQFF.